Listed here are 6 T cell receptor beta chains from one sample, sequenced in a study of cytomegalovirus exposure and HLA in healthy donors (dated by TCRdb to 2016 to 2017). Library method: the immunoSEQ multiplex PCR assay. The multiplex PCR relied on a mix of 60 forward primers for TCR Vbeta segments and 13 reverse primers for TCR Jbeta segments. TCRdb mirrors the immuneACCESS table, restricted to in-frame sequences. Some clones are absent from its copies; in checked studies, under half trace to an unresolved V gene, and the reason for the others is unknown. This sample holds 200,000 to 250,000 clones; about three quarters were observed only once. The ten largest clonotypes hold less than 3.5% of the sample. The sequenced sample consisted of PBMCs. These receptors originate from a woman aged 60-70 years in good health and CMV-seropositive.

On this clone itself: At one end the junction does not follow the germline gene, possibly because of a read error. The chain joins TRBV18 to TRBJ1-1; the match to TRBD1 covers 7 bases. The length of the CDR3 is 14 residues. From germline, CDR1 is KGHSH and CDR2 LQKENI. The CDR3 sequence: CASQKDRVNTEAFF. The DNA for the CDR3 is TGTGCCAGCCAAAAAGACAGGGTGAATACTGAAGCTTTCTTT.

The chain links TRBV6-1 to TRBJ1-3; D is perhaps TRBD1 (5 bases). Deletions cut 2 bases from V and 4 bases from J, with 15 bases between. The CDR3 is made up of 16 amino acids. Germline CDR1 is MNHNS and CDR2 is SASEGT. CDR3 nucleotide sequence: TGTGCCAGCAGTGAAATGGCAAGGGGCGGAGGAAACACCATATATTTT. Translated: CASSEMARGGGNTIYF.

This chain joins TRBV5-1 and TRBJ1-2; 7 bases match TRBD1. The CDR3 spans 14 residues. Unmatched junction bases numbered 3, after V lost 4 bases and J lost 0 bases. Per germline, CDR1 SGHRS and CDR2 YFSETQ. The CDR3 spells CASSPGTANYGYTF. The CDR3 coding sequence is TGCGCCAGCAGCCCGGGGACAGCTAACTATGGCTACACCTTC.

The rearrangement links TRBV7-8 to TRBJ1-4; 7 bases are a match to TRBD1. The CDR3 consists of 15 residues. V trimming: 6 bases; J trimming: 0 bases; junction bases outside the gene matches: 4. Looked up from germline, CDR1 is SGHVS and CDR2 is FQNEAQ. The CDR3 reads CASSPRGATNEKLFF. The CDR3 DNA follows: TGTGCCAGCAGTCCCAGGGGGGCAACTAATGAAAAACTGTTTTTT.

This clone has just a few counts. The chain is built from TRBV23-1 and TRBJ1-1; the match to TRBD1 covers 8 bases. TRBV23-1 is filed as an ORF, its function uncertain. After removal of 3 bases from V and 5 bases from J, the junction contained 8 bases not matched to a gene. The CDR3 covers 15 residues. The CDR3 protein is CASSHPRTGRTEAFF. In DNA, the CDR3 is TGCGCCAGCAGTCACCCCAGGACAGGGCGGACTGAAGCTTTCTTT.

The chain combines TRBV7-3 with TRBJ2-2; no clear D gene. The CDR3 covers 12 residues. CDR1 and CDR2 (germline): SGHTA, FQGTGA. V lost 3 bases and J lost 7, with 6 bases in between. The CDR3 here is CASSFRVGELFF. The CDR3 coding sequence is TGTGCCAGCAGCTTTCGGGTCGGGGAGCTGTTTTTT.